The rows below give T cell receptor beta chains drawn from one sample of a study of shared clonotypes between healthy human individuals. Libraries were prepared by immunoSEQ multiplex PCR; TCRdb keeps only in-frame clonotypes and omits some of them. Of around 2.5 million clones listed, 93% are singletons. The source material was naive CD4+ T cells from PBMCs. These receptor sequences come from a young man in good health. Some clones in this sample may be carry-over from other donors' samples. Each CDR3 is given with its conserved first and last residue. The D gene is left open where the match is weak.

d_gene,v_gene,CDR3aa
NA,TRBV9,CASSEGVPQETQYF
NA,TRBV25-1,CASSARDRDNGGYTF
NA,TRBV4-2,CASSQEFGGLGANVLTF
NA,TRBV28,CAIRGDRLGEYEQYF
NA,TRBV28,CASIMGGLNDQPQHF
NA,TRBV20-1,CSASPDNEQYF
NA,TRBV2,CASSPRGSNQPQHF
NA,TRBV7-9,CASSSPLQGWDTDTQYF
TRBD2,TRBV5-1,CASSLELAGRGTGELFF
NA,TRBV4-3,CASSQGRDTDTQYF
TRBD1,TRBV7-6,CASSPTGAYEQYF
NA,TRBV7-2,CASSLGNPGLPNEQFF
TRBD2,TRBV30,CALTSGGYEQYF
NA,TRBV11-2,CASSLFLQENNEQFF
TRBD1,TRBV28,CASSPTGRTEAFF
NA,TRBV29-1,CSVSRGVVETQYF
NA,TRBV4-1,CASSQYPDHSGNTIYF
TRBD1,TRBV6-6,CASSDRGRAKNIQYF
TRBD1,TRBV30,CAWSGPTGWSYEQYF
NA,TRBV10-3,CAIRDRDEKLFF
NA,TRBV6-5,CASSYSNRGVGYTF
NA,TRBV5-1,CASSWAFGSYEQYF
NA,TRBV7-2,CASSAQLARGQEQYF
NA,TRBV18,CASSPPFDETQYF
NA,TRBV30,CAWSDGAFRSYEQYF
NA,TRBV2,CASSIQSYEQYF
NA,TRBV2,CASTTPRLSPRNEQYF
NA,TRBV27,CASSLFGQLGQPQHF
NA,TRBV5-1,CASSLEGPTEAFF
NA,TRBV29-1,CTTGASDQETQYF
TRBD2,TRBV27,CANPGLGLTGELFF
NA,TRBV25-1,CASSESQPNEKLFF
NA,TRBV28,CASSPSFGQFF
TRBD1,TRBV4-1,CASSQGGQGAKQPQHF
TRBD2,TRBV5-1,CASSPQSGRPYNEQFF
NA,TRBV19,CASIGPEAYRNTEAFF
TRBD2,TRBV28,CASRTSGRAGEQYF
NA,TRBV18,CASSPEGAGELFF
NA,TRBV5-6,CASSRDYRVQTGELFF
NA,TRBV5-1,CASSLEQAGETQYF
TRBD2,TRBV7-2,CASSWGLAGLNIQYF
NA,TRBV7-2,CASSLLTVGQPQHF
NA,TRBV27,CASSLSGGRGELFF
NA,TRBV11-1,CASSLGTTGFARELFF
TRBD2,TRBV7-3,CASSFTGGAGETQYF
NA,TRBV9,CASSPIRQYSNQPQHF
TRBD2,TRBV30,CAWSVGTILSGEQYF
NA,TRBV6-6,CASRPQVHYGYTF
TRBD2,TRBV5-1,CASSRDAGTSGYEQYF
NA,TRBV5-4,CASSLVYRENYGYTF
NA,TRBV28,CASSFFWVVKAGELFF